This paragraph covers one TCR beta chain sequence. What it binds is not known. This sample stems from a study of blood T cells in healthy people across ages. Broader study findings: In long-lived donors, naive CD4+ cell counts and diversity exceeded those of aged donors. It was not possible, with unsorted PBMCs, to conclusively compare naive and antigen-experienced cells. The study regarded diversity estimates from one million T cells as underestimates.

V was clipped by 7 bases and J by 8 bases, with 13 bases between them. The CDR3 is 12 residues long. Germline-derived CDR1 and CDR2 are SNHLY and FYNNEI. Then a second PCR, running roughly 6 to 12 cycles, was carried out with a sample-barcoded 5' primer and a J-beta primer mix. Template switching added a 12-random-nucleotide identifier to every cDNA molecule. TCRdb redid the calling of the 5' RACE reads with MiXCR, one entry per CDR3 protein. The table has about 1,500,000 distinct CDR3 sequences, 42% seen once. The chain employs TRBV2 and TRBJ2-3; D is unresolved. This clonotype was sampled from a woman younger than 35 in good health. What was sequenced was blood. In DNA form, the CDR3 reads TGTGCCAGCACCGGTAATGAGCGTACGCAGTATTTT. Its protein product is CASTGNERTQYF.